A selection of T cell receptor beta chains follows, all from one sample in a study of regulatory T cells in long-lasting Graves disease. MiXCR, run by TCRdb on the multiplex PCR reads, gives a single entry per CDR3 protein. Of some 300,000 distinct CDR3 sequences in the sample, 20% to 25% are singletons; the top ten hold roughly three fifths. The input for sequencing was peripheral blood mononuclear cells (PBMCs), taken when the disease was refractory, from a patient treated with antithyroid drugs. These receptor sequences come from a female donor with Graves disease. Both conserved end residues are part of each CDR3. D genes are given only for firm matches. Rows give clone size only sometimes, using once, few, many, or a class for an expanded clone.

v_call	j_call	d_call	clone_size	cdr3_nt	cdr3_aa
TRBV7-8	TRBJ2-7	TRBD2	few	TGTGCCAGCAGCACCGGGATCCAAGGCGGGGGGTACGAGCAGTACTTC	CASSTGIQGGGYEQYF
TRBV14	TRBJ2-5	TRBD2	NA	TGTGCCAGCAGCCAAGACAGAGGTGGGACTAGCCTTCAAGAGACCCAGTACTTC	CASSQDRGGTSLQETQYF
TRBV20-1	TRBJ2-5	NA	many	TGCAGTACAGTGGACTGGGAAGAGACCCAGTACTTC	CSTVDWEETQYF
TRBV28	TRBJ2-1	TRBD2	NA	TGTGCCAGCTGTCCAGAACTAGCGGGAGGCCGCGAGCAGTTCTTC	CASCPELAGGREQFF
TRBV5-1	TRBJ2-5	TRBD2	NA	TGCGCCAGCAGCAGACTAGCGCGAGAACAAGAGACCCAGTACTTC	CASSRLAREQETQYF
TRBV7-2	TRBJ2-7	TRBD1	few	TGTGCCAGCAGCTTACTGGGGACAGACGACTACGAGCAGTACTTC	CASSLLGTDDYEQYF
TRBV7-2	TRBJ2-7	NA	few	TGTGCCAGCAGCTTAATTTTTCGAGACCCTCAGTACTTC	CASSLIFRDPQYF
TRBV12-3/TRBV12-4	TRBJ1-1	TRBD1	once	TGTGCCAGCAGTCCGAGGACAGGGGCTAACACTGAAGCTTTCTTT	CASSPRTGANTEAFF
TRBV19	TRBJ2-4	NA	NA	TGTGCCAGTAGTACCCTGGGCATTCAGTACTTC	CASSTLGIQYF
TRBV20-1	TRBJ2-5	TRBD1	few	TGCAGTGCTCACCACAGGGGGCGGCAGTACGGGCAAGAGACCCAGTACTTC	CSAHHRGRQYGQETQYF
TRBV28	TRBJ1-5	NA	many	TGTGCCAGCAGTTTAGACACCGACCTTAATCAGCCCCAGCATTTT	CASSLDTDLNQPQHF
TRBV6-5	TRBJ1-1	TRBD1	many	TGTGCCAGCAGTTCACAGGGGCCGAACACTGAAGCTTTCTTT	CASSSQGPNTEAFF
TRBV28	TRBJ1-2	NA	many	TGTGCCAGCAGCTCTCCAGACTTTAGCTATGGCTACACCTTC	CASSSPDFSYGYTF
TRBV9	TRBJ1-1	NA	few	TGTGCCAGCAGCCCAGGAACCGGGGGCCCCAAAAACACTGAAGCTTTCTTT	CASSPGTGGPKNTEAFF
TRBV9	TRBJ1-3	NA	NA	TGTGCCAGCAGCGTAGCTACGGAGGGTGGTTCTGGAAACACCATATATTTT	CASSVATEGGSGNTIYF
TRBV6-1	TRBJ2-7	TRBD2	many	TGTGCCAGCAGTCGCGACGCTAGCGGAGCCTCCTACGAGCAGTACTTC	CASSRDASGASYEQYF
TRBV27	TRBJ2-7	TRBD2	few	TGTGCCAGCAGCCTAGGGAGGGAGGGCCTACTGCAGTACTTC	CASSLGREGLLQYF
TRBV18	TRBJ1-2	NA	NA	TGTGCCAGCTCACCACCGTCAGGGGCTAGCGGCTACACCTTC	CASSPPSGASGYTF
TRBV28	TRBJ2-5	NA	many	TGTGCCAGCAGTTTAGCGGTCTTACAGACCCAGTACTTC	CASSLAVLQTQYF
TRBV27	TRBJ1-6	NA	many	TGTGCCAGCAGTTTTATCGACAGGTTGGGCAATTCACCCCTCCACTTT	CASSFIDRLGNSPLHF
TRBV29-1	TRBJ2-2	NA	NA	TGCAGCGTGACGACGGGGCTCACCGGGGAGCTGTTTTTT	CSVTTGLTGELFF
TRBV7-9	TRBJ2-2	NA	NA	TGTGCCAGCAGCTCCCAGGACACGGTCATCTCGGGGGAGCTGTTTTTT	CASSSQDTVISGELFF
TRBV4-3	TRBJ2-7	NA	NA	TGCGCCAGCAGCCAAGCTATAACCTACGAGCAGTACTTC	CASSQAITYEQYF
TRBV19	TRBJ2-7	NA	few	TGTGCCAGTAGTATAGCAGGTGGCTACGAGCAGTACTTC	CASSIAGGYEQYF
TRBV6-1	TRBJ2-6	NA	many	TGTGCCAGCATGAGGGCAGGCCACTCTGGGGCCAACGTCCTGACTTTC	CASMRAGHSGANVLTF
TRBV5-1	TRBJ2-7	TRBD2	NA	TGCGCCAGCAGCTTGCGGGGACTAGCGTGGAGCTCCTACGAGCAGTACTTC	CASSLRGLAWSSYEQYF
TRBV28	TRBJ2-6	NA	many	TGTGCCAGCAGTTTCTCCCTGAGACAGGCTCCCTCTGGGGCCAACGTCCTGACTTTC	CASSFSLRQAPSGANVLTF
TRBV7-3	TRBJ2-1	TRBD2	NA	TGTGCCAGCAGCCCCCGTGCCCTAGCGGGACTCAATGAGCAGTTCTTC	CASSPRALAGLNEQFF
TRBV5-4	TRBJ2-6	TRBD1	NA	TGTGCCAGCACAGGGGGCGGGTTTGGGGCCAACGTCCTGACTTTC	CASTGGGFGANVLTF